This T cell receptor (beta chain) was captured by sequencing in a study of technical replicates of blood from a few donors. Method: immunoSEQ multiplex PCR; TCRdb's copy keeps in-frame clones and lacks some. The sample yields over 85,000 clones, 96% seen once. Trimming took 11 bases from V and 5 from J, leaving 13 bases between them. The CDR3 loop spans 12 amino acids. Germline-derived CDR1 and CDR2 are ENHRY and SYGVKD. In this sample, this clone turned up once. V is TRBV10-3 and J is TRBJ1-5, with D tentatively TRBD1 (5 bases). This TCR derives from a human donor in good health. Sequenced sample: T cells isolated from PBMCs. The CDR3 is CAAGHGDQPQHF. In DNA form, the CDR3 reads TGTGCCGCCGGACACGGCGATCAGCCCCAGCATTTT.